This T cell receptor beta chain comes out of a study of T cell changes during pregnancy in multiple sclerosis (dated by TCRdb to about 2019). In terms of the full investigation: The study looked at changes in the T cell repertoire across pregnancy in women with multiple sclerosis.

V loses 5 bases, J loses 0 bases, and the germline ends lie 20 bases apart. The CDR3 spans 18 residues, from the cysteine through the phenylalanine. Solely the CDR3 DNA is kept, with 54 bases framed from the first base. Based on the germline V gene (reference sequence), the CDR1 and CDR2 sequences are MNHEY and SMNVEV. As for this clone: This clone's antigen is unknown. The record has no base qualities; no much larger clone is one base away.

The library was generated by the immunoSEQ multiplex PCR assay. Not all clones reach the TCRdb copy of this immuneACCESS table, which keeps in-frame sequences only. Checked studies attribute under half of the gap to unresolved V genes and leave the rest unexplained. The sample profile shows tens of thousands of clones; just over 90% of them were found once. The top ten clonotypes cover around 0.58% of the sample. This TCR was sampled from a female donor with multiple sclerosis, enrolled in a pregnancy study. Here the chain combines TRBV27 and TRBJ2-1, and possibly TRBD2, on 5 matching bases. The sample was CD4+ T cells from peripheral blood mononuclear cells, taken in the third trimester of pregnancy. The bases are TGTGCCAGCAGTCCCCTCGCAACCAGCGGCAGCTCCTACAATGAGCAGTTCTTC. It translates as CASSPLATSGSSYNEQFF.